This TCR beta chain was documented in a study of post-analysis software for immune sequencing data (dated by TCRdb to 2015 to 2017). Background on the whole study: Disease courses on record covered relapsing-remitting, secondary progressive and progressive-relapsing multiple sclerosis, though some patients had no subtype annotation. The patient repertoires were compared against approximately ten previously published healthy control repertoires obtained from donors aged roughly 6 to 28 years. A subset of samples was prepared in parallel using single-end sample barcoding, then pooled and co-amplified after Illumina adapter ligation.

TCR beta repertoires were profiled from peripheral blood of 13 young patients with multiple sclerosis to demonstrate the VDJtools post-analysis software. The multiple sclerosis patients were children and adolescents between roughly 6 and 17 years of age. According to the germline V gene (reference sequence), CDR1 reads DFQATT and CDR2 reads SNEGSKA. V has 5 bases trimmed and J has 2 bases trimmed; junction bases matching no gene number 6. The CDR3, from cysteine to phenylalanine, totals 15 residues. Left in the record is the CDR3 DNA by itself, 45 bases read in frame from the first base. In the case of this clonotype: No antigen is known for it. The record has no base qualities; no much larger clone is one base away.

What the research found in general, with its limitations: Direct clustering with F measure revealed strong co-clustering of samples prepared in the same batch, which led to a batch-effect correction. Patients showed significantly higher frequencies than controls for roughly five TRBV segments, among them TRBV5-6, TRBV5-1 and TRBV20-1. The control group was slightly older than the multiple sclerosis patient group. Compared with controls, multiple sclerosis patients had significantly lower normalized Chao1 diversity, a finding suggesting substantial peripheral T-cell clonal expansion.

The library was obtained by PCR. The run used an Illumina HiSeq 2500. Unique molecular identifiers were incorporated into TCR beta cDNA libraries to reduce PCR and sequencing biases. About 500,000 cDNA molecules were obtained for every 1 to 10 million input T cells, so each molecule roughly corresponded to one T cell. The patient libraries were prepared and sequenced with the same protocol used for the earlier healthy control dataset. Samples belonging to the same batch were prepared together, multiplexed and sequenced on a shared HiSeq lane. The original pipeline was this. Raw barcoded reads were processed with MIGEC, discarding single-read molecular identifier groups before consensus assembly and CDR3 extraction. Clonotype tables were post-analysed with VDJtools, and diversity was normalized by down-sampling all datasets to the smallest sample size. Repertoire overlap clustering matched CDR3 amino acid but not nucleotide sequences to correct batch-related cross-sample contamination. The public reads were run again by TCRdb, first through fastp at Q25 and then through MiXCR, and only productive beta chains were kept. Duplicate CDR3 protein sequences are folded into a single record with the most common DNA and genes. The V and J calls were not made by the authors but by TCRdb's processing. The sample includes about 460,000 distinct CDR3 sequences, with under 55% observed a single time. 9.5% to 13% of the sample belongs to the ten largest clones.

The source material was blood. Recombination connected TRBV20-1 to TRBJ2-3, with TRBD2 identical over 11 junction bases. The source is a girl aged 5-17 years with multiple sclerosis. The base sequence is TGCAGTGCTCCGACTAGCGGGGAAATCACAGATACGCAGTATTTT. Translated, this gives CSAPTSGEITDTQYF.